The rows below give T cell receptor beta chains drawn from one sample of a study of blood T cell repertoires in COVID-19. Generated by immunoSEQ multiplex PCR, the TCRdb table keeps only in-frame clones and is missing some. This table holds hundreds of thousands of clones, over 80% found once. Source material: peripheral blood. The receptors come from a woman aged 30 to 39 with COVID-19, enrolled during active disease. Both conserved end residues are part of each CDR3. The D gene is left open where the match is weak. Clone size appears in some rows only: once, few, many, or a class for an expanded clone.

D gene	clone size	J gene	V gene	CDR3 protein	CDR3 DNA
.	once	TRBJ1-2	TRBV30	CAWSEGVQYGYTF	TGTGCCTGGAGCGAGGGGGTACAATATGGCTACACCTTC
TRBD2	once	TRBJ2-7	TRBV2	CASSEPLAGIGYEQYF	TGTGCCAGCAGTGAACCCCTAGCGGGAATTGGCTACGAGCAGTACTTC
.	.	TRBJ2-5	TRBV13	CASSLGKGRGKTQYF	TGTGCCAGCAGCTTAGGGAAGGGGAGGGGGAAGACCCAGTACTTC
.	.	TRBJ2-3	TRBV3-1/TRBV3-2	CASSQAQGEDTQYF	TGTGCCAGCAGCCAAGCACAGGGTGAAGATACGCAGTATTTT
TRBD1	few	TRBJ2-2	TRBV6-5	CASSYGTGGNTGELFF	TGTGCCAGCAGTTACGGTACAGGGGGCAACACCGGGGAGCTGTTTTTT
TRBD1	.	TRBJ1-6	TRBV20-1	CSASRGQGNSPLHF	TGCAGTGCTAGTAGAGGACAGGGTAATTCACCCCTCCACTTT
TRBD2	.	TRBJ2-7	TRBV6-2/TRBV6-3	CASSPLGLAGEQYF	TGTGCCAGCAGTCCCCTGGGGCTAGCGGGTGAGCAGTACTTC
TRBD2	.	TRBJ2-3	TRBV6-2/TRBV6-3	CASSSPSGPTSTDTQYF	TGTGCCAGCAGTTCACCTAGCGGGCCTACTAGCACAGATACGCAGTATTTT
TRBD1	.	TRBJ2-2	TRBV6-4	CASSGDRGTGELFF	TGTGCCAGCAGCGGGGACAGGGGGACCGGGGAGCTGTTTTTT
.	many	TRBJ2-1	TRBV29-1	CSVGSAGGYNEQFF	TGCAGCGTTGGGTCGGCTGGCGGTTACAATGAGCAGTTCTTC
.	.	TRBJ1-5	TRBV7-2	CASSLGGAGDYQPQHF	TGTGCCAGCAGCTTAGGGGGCGCAGGGGATTATCAGCCCCAGCATTTT
.	.	TRBJ1-4	TRBV7-9	CASSSPIQGDEKLFF	TGTGCCAGCAGCTCCCCCATCCAGGGCGATGAAAAACTGTTTTTT
.	few	TRBJ1-6	TRBV11-2	CASSSRGNSPLHF	TGTGCCAGCAGCTCCAGGGGTAATTCACCCCTCCACTTT
.	.	TRBJ2-1	TRBV2	CASSPLSGDREQFF	TGTGCCAGCAGTCCGCTGTCGGGAGATCGTGAGCAGTTCTTC
.	.	TRBJ2-2	TRBV11-3	CASSPRGGGGPNTGELFF	TGTGCCAGCAGCCCGCGAGGAGGGGGAGGGCCGAACACCGGGGAGCTGTTTTTT